This T cell receptor beta chain derives from a study of T-cell reconstitution after alpha-beta-depleted transplantation in children. Preparation of the TCRbeta library involved a method that used unique molecular identifiers. TCRdb fed the PCR reads into MiXCR, producing one record per CDR3 protein. The sample holds around 700,000 distinct CDR3 sequences, around 12% seen once. This clonotype was counted at least ten times. Germline is not matched at one junction end, which may reflect a read error. This CDR3 region has 11 residues. CDR1 and CDR2 from the germline V gene are DFQATT and SNEGSKA (reference sequence).

The sequencing here drew on PBMCs, taken before TCRalphabeta/CD19-depleted stem cell transplant. This TCR was sampled from a girl aged 2 to 9 with congenital amegakaryocytic thrombocytopenia, due to receive a stem cell transplant. The chain employs TRBV20-1 and TRBJ2-3; 14 positions match TRBD2. This CDR3 reads CSAPGLAGENF. CDR3 sequence (DNA): TGCAGTGCCCCGGGACTAGCGGGGGAGAATTTT.